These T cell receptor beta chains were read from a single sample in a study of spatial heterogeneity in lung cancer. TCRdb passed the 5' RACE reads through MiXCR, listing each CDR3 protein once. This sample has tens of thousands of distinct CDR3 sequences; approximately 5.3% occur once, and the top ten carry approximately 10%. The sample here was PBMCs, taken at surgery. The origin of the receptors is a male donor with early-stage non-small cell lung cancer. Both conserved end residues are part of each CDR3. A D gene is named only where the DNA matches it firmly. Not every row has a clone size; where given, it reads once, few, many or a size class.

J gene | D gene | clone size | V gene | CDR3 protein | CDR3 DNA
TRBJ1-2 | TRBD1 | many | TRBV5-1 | CASSPQGAPNYGYTF | TGCGCCAGCAGCCCACAGGGGGCCCCAAACTATGGCTACACCTTC
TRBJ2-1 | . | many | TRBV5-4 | CASSDSGNPYNEQFF | TGTGCCAGCAGCGATAGCGGAAACCCCTACAATGAGCAGTTCTTC
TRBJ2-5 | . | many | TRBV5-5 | CASTLEEGRETQYF | TGTGCCAGCACCCTCGAGGAGGGTCGGGAGACCCAGTACTTC
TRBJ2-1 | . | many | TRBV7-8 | CASSTSGTPGWDEQFF | TGTGCCAGCAGCACATCCGGGACTCCAGGGTGGGATGAGCAGTTCTTC
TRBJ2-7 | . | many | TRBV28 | CASNTRDGRDEQYF | TGTGCCAGCAACACCCGGGACGGGAGAGACGAGCAGTACTTC
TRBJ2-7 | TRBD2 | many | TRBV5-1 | CASSGAGGRSYEQYF | TGCGCCAGCAGCGGCGCGGGGGGCAGGTCCTACGAGCAGTACTTC
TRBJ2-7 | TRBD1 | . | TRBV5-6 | CASTGTGGREQYF | TGTGCCAGCACAGGGACAGGGGGTAGGGAGCAGTACTTC
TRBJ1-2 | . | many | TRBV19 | CASTRARRDYGYTF | TGTGCCAGCACTCGCGCTCGGAGGGATTATGGCTACACCTTC
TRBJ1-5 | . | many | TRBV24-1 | CATSADSYSNQPQHF | TGTGCCACCAGTGCCGACAGCTATAGCAATCAGCCCCAGCATTTT
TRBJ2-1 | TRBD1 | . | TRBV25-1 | CVSSEFGTGDGDEQFF | TGTGTCAGCAGTGAATTCGGGACAGGGGATGGGGATGAGCAGTTCTTC
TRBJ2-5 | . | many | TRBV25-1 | CASSETGDQETQYF | TGTGCCAGCAGTGAGACAGGAGACCAAGAGACCCAGTACTTC